This TCR beta chain was documented in a study of T-cell memory formation after mild COVID-19. Study-level points and caveats: Unconfirmed was the SARS-CoV-2 specificity of second-wave clones that peaked on day 37. Mainly in CM and EM were contracting CD4+ clones; CD8+ were in EMRA.

The CDR3 loop spans 14 amino acids. Trimming took off 0 bases at V and 3 bases at J, with 9 bases between the two ends. There are a few counts of this clonotype. Antigen unknown. Using constant-segment primers, 5'RACE produced TCR alpha and TCR beta cDNA libraries carrying sample barcodes and UMIs. Each CDR3 protein is one row after TCRdb ran MiXCR on the 5' RACE reads. The table includes under 85,000 distinct CDR3 sequences, about 15% detected once. This TCR was recovered from an adult woman who had mild COVID-19 (a few samples of this study predate the infection). Cell type and time point are not known. Input material: PBMCs or a T cell subset sorted from them (not recorded which). The genes are TRBV12-3 or TRBV12-4 and TRBJ2-7, with D perhaps assigned TRBD1 or TRBD2 (5 bases each). The CDR3 coding sequence is TGTGCCAGCAGTTTAGCGGGGGATTACTACGAGCAGTACTTC. Translated: CASSLAGDYYEQYF.